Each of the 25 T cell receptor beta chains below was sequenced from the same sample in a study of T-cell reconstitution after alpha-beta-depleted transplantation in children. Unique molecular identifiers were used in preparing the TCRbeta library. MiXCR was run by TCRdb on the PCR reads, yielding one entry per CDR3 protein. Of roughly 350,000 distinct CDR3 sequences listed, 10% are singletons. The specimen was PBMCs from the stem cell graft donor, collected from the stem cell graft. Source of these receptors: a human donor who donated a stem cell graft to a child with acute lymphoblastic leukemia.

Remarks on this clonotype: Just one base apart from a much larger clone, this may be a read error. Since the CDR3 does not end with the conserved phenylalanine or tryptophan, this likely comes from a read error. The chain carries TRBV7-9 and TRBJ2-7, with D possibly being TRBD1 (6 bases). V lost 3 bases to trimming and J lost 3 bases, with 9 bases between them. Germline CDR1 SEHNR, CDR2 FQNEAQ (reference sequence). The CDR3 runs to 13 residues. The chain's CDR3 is CASSFTGNYEQYL. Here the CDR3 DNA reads TGTGCCAGCAGCTTTACAGGGAACTACGAGCAGTACCTC.

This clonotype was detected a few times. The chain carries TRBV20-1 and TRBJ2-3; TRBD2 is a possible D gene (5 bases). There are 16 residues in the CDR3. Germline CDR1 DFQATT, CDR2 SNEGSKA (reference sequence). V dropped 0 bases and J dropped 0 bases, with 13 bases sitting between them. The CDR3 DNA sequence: TGCAGTGCTAGAGATGGGAGAGGTCTAAGCACAGATACGCAGTATTTT. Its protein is CSARDGRGLSTDTQYF.

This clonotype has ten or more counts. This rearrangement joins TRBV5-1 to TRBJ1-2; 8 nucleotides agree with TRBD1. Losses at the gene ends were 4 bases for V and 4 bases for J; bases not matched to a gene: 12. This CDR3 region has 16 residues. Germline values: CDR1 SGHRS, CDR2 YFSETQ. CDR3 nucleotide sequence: TGCGCCAGCAGCCAGGGAGGACAGGGTCTGAGCTATGGCTACACCTTC. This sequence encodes CASSQGGQGLSYGYTF.

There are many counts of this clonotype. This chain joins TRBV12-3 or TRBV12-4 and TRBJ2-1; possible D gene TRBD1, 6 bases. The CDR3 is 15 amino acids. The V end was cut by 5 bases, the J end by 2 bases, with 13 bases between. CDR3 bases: TGTGCCAGCAGTACAGGGTTAAGCACCTACAATGAGCAGTTCTTC. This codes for CASSTGLSTYNEQFF.

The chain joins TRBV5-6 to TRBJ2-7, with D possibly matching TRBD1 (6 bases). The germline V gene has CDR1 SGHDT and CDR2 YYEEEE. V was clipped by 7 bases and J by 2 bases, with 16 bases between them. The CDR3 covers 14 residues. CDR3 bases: TGTGCCAGCTCGATTGGACGGACAGCCTACGAGCAGTACTTC. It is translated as CASSIGRTAYEQYF.

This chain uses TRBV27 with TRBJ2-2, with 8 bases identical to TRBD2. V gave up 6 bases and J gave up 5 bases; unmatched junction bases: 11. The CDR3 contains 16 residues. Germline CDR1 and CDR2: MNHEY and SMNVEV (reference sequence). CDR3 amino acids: CASRLWLAGGTGELFF. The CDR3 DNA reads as TGTGCCAGCAGACTCTGGCTAGCGGGCGGAACCGGGGAGCTGTTTTTT.

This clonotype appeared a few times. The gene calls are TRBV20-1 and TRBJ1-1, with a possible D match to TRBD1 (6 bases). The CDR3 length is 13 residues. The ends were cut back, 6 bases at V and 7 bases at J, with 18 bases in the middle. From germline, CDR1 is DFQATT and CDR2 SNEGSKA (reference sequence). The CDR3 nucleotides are TGCAGTGCCGGAGTTACAGGGCGGGGTGAAGCTTTCTTT. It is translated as CSAGVTGRGEAFF.

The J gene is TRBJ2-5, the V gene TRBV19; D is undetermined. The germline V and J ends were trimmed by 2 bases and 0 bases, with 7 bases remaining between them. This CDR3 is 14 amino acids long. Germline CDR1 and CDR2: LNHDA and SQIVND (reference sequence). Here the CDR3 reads CASSITPYQETQYF. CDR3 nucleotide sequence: TGTGCCAGTAGTATAACCCCGTACCAAGAGACCCAGTACTTC.

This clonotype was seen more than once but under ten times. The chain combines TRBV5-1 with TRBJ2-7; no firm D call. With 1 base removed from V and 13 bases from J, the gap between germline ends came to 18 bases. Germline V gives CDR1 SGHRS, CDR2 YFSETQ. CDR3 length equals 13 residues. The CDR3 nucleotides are TGCGCCAGCAGCTTGTCAGGTTCGCTAGGCCAATACTTC. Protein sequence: CASSLSGSLGQYF.

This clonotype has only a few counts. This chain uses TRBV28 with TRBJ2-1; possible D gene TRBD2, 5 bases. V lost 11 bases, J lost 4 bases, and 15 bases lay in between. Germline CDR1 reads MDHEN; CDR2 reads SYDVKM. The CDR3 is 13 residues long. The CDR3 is CAATAPGYNEQFF. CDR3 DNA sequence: TGTGCCGCTACTGCACCGGGATACAATGAGCAGTTCTTC.

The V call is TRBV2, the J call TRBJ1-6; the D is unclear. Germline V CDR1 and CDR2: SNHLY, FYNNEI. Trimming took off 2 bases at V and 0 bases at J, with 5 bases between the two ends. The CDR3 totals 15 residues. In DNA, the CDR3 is TGTGCCAGCAGTGAACGGAGCTCCTATAATTCACCCCTCCACTTT. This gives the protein CASSERSSYNSPLHF.

The CDR3 reads CASSLGTGGKAFF. CDR3 DNA: TGTGCCAGCAGCTTAGGGACAGGGGGTAAAGCTTTCTTT. The chain has TRBV5-6 and TRBJ1-1, with 11 bases lining up with TRBD1. Per the germline V gene, CDR1 is SGHDT and CDR2 is YYEEEE. V dropped 2 bases and J dropped 9; count of bases not matched to a gene: 3. The CDR3 is 13 amino acids.

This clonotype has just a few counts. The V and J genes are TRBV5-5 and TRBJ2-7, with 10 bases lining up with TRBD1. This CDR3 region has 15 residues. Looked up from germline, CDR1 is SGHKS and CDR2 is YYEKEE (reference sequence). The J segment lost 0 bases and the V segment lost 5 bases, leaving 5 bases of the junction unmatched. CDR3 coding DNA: TGTGCCAGCAGTTTCGACAGGGGGCACTCCTACGAGCAGTACTTC. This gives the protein CASSFDRGHSYEQYF.

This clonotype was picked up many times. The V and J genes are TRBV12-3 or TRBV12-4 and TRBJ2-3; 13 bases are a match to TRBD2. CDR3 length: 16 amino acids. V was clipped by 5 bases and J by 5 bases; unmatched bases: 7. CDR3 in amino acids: CASSLGTSGIIDTQYF. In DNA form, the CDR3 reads TGTGCCAGCAGTCTCGGGACTAGCGGGATCATAGATACGCAGTATTTT.

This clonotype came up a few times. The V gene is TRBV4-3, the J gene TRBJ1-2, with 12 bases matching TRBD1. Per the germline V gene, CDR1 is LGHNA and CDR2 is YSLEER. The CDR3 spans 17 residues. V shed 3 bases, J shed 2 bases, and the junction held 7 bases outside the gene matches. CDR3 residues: CASSHPRGQGANYGYTF. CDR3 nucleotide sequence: TGCGCCAGCAGCCACCCGAGGGGACAGGGGGCGAACTATGGCTACACCTTC.

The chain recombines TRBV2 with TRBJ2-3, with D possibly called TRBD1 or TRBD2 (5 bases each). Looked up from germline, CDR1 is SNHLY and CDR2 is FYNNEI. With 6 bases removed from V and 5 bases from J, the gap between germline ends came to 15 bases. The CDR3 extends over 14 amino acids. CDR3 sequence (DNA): TGTGCCAGCAGCGTGCTACTAGGACAAGATACGCAGTATTTT. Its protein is CASSVLLGQDTQYF.

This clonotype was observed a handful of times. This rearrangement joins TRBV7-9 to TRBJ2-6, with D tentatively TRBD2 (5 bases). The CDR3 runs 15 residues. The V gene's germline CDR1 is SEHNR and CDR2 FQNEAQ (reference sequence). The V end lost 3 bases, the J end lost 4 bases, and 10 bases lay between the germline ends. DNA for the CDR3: TGTGCCAGCAGCTTCCCCGGGGTAGGGGCCAACGTCCTGACTTTC. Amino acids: CASSFPGVGANVLTF.

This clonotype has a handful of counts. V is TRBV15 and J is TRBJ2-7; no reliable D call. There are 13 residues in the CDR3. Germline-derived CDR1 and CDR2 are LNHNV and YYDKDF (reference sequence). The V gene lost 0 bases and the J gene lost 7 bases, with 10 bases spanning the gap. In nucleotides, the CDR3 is TGTGCCACCAGCAGAGATAAGGGATTTGAGCAGTACTTC. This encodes CATSRDKGFEQYF.

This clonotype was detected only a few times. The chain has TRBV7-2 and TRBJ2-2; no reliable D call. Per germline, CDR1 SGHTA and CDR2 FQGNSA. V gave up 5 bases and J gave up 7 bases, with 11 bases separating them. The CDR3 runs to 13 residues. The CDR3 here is CASSAPGVGELFF. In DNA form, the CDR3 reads TGTGCCAGCAGCGCCCCGGGCGTCGGGGAGCTGTTTTTT.

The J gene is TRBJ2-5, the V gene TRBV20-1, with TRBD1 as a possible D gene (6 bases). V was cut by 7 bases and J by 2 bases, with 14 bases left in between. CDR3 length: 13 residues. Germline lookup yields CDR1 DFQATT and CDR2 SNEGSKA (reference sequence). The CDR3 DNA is TGCAGTGGGGACGGACAGAGTCAAGAGACCCAGTACTTC. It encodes CSGDGQSQETQYF.

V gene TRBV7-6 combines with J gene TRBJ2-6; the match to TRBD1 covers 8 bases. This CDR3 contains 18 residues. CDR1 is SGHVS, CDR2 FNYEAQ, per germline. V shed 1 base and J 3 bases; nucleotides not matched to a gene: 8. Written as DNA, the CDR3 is TGTGCCAGCAGCTTAGTGCGGCAGGGGGCGCTTGGGGCCAACGTCCTGACTTTC. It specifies CASSLVRQGALGANVLTF.

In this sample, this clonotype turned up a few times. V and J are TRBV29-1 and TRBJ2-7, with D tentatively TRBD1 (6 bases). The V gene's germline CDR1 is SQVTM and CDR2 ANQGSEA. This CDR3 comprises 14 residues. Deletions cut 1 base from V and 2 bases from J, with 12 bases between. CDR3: CSVEVRAGAYEQYF. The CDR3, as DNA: TGCAGCGTTGAAGTGCGGGCAGGGGCCTACGAGCAGTACTTC.

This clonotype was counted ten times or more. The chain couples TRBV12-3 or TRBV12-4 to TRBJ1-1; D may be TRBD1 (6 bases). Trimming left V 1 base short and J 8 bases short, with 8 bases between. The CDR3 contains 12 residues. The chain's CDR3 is CASSLGGGEAFF. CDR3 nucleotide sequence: TGTGCCAGCAGTTTAGGCGGGGGCGAAGCTTTCTTT.

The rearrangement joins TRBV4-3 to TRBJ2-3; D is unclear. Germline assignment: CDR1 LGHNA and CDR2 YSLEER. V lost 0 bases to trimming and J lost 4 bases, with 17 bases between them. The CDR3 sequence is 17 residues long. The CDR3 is CASSQDTVVSGADTQYF. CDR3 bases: TGCGCCAGCAGCCAAGATACTGTGGTTTCAGGAGCAGATACGCAGTATTTT.

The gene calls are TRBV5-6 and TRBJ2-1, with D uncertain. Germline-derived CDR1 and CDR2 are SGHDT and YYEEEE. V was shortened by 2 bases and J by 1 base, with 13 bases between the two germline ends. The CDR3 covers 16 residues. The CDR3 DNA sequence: TGTGCCAGCAGCTTCTCCCCGACGGCATCCTACAATGAGCAGTTCTTC. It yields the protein CASSFSPTASYNEQFF.